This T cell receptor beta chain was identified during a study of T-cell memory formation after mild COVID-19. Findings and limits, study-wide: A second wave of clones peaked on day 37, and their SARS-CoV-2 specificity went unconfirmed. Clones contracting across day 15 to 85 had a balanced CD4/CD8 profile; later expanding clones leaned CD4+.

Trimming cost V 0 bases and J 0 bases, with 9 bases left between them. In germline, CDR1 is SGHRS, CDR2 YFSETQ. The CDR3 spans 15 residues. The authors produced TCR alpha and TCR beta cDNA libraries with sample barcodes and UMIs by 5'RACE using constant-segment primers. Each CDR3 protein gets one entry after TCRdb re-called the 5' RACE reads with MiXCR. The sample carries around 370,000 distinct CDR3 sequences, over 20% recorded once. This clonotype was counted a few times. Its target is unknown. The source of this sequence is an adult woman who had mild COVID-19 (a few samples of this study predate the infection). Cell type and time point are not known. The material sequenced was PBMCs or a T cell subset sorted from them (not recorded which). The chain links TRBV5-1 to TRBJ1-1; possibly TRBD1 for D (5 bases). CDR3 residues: CASSLGTIMNTEAFF. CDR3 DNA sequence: TGCGCCAGCAGCTTGGGGACAATCATGAACACTGAAGCTTTCTTT.